This T cell receptor beta chain is from a study of T cells in Graves' hyperthyroidism and ophthalmopathy. There are 15 residues in the CDR3. The V gene end was trimmed by 6 bases and the J gene end by 7 bases; junction bases not matched to a gene: 12. Germline V CDR1 and CDR2: MDHEN, SYDVKM. Amplification of TCR beta CDR3 regions used RNA as the template. TCR CDR3 underwent first-round RT-PCR with the HTBI primer set. TCRdb used MiXCR to reprocess the multiplex PCR reads, holding one entry per CDR3 protein. The profile shows approximately 560,000 distinct CDR3 sequences, roughly 14% of them singletons.

The sample was blood. This clonotype originated in a young woman with Graves' hyperthyroidism. The chain links TRBV28 to TRBJ1-5; 7 bases line up with TRBD1. CDR3 loop: CASRPPDRVNQPQHF. The CDR3 coding sequence is TGTGCCAGCAGACCTCCCGACAGGGTGAACCAGCCCCAGCATTTT.